This TCR beta chain was sequenced for a study of neoadjuvant anti-PD-1 for oral cavity cancer. Across the whole study: Before surgery, most patients got three to four biweekly 3 mg/kg nivolumab doses. Non-progressing patients received a fourth nivolumab dose near day 43, then surgery on days 50-56.

Trimming shortened V by 2 bases and J by 1 base, and 8 bases separated the two germline ends. CDR3 size: 14 residues. CDR1 and CDR2 from the germline V gene are SGHDN and FVKESK. Repertoires were generated with immunoSEQ multiplex PCR, while TCRdb's copy carries only in-frame clones and drops some. The repertoire holds about 6,800 clones, with about 76% as singletons. PBMCs were not maintained or expanded in culture before analysis. This receptor was obtained from a person aged 35-79 years with oral cavity squamous cell carcinoma. Material: PBMCs, obtained before nivolumab (anti-PD-1) treatment. This chain links TRBV14 with TRBJ1-1; D is ambiguous. For the CDR3, the DNA is TGTGCCAGCAGCCAACGACGGTGGAACACTGAAGCTTTCTTT. Its protein product is CASSQRRWNTEAFF.